Listed here are 13 T cell receptor beta chains from one sample, sequenced in a study of blood T cell repertoires in COVID-19. Repertoires were generated with immunoSEQ multiplex PCR, while TCRdb's copy carries only in-frame clones and drops some. The table shows almost 300,000 clones, with roughly 89% occurring only once. The sequenced sample was peripheral blood. The receptors originated from a woman in her twenties or thirties with COVID-19, enrolled during active disease.

The gene calls are TRBV5-4 and TRBJ2-5, with a possible D match to TRBD2 (5 bases). The V end lost 1 base, the J end lost 3 bases, and 10 bases lay between the germline ends. The germline V gene encodes CDR1 SGHNT and CDR2 YYREEE (reference sequence). The CDR3 length is 14 residues. The chain's CDR3 is CASSLFLAEETQYF. The CDR3, as DNA: TGTGCCAGCAGCTTGTTCCTAGCCGAAGAGACCCAGTACTTC.

V gene TRBV11-1 combines with J gene TRBJ1-1, with 11 bases matching TRBD1. CDR3 size: 16 residues. Germline CDR1 SGHAT, CDR2 FQDESV (reference sequence). The J segment lost 0 bases and the V segment lost 1 base, leaving 1 base of the junction unmatched. CDR3 DNA sequence: TGTGCCAGCAGCTTAGGGACAGGGGGCGTGAACACTGAAGCTTTCTTT. It is translated as CASSLGTGGVNTEAFF.

The chain uses TRBV2 and TRBJ2-3; 10 bases map to TRBD2. Germline assignment: CDR1 SNHLY and CDR2 FYNNEI. The CDR3 runs 14 residues. The V and J ends lost 7 bases and 6 bases, in that order; junction bases with no gene match: 7. The CDR3 region is CASTASGGLDTQYF. The CDR3 DNA is TGTGCCAGCACCGCTAGCGGGGGTCTGGATACGCAGTATTTT.

This clone was seen only a few times. The rearrangement links TRBV5-5 to TRBJ1-5, with D unresolved. V lost 0 bases to trimming and J lost 0 bases, with 7 bases between them. Germline V gives CDR1 SGHKS, CDR2 YYEKEE (reference sequence). The length of the CDR3 is 15 residues. CDR3 bases: TGTGCCAGCAGCTTGGTGGCTTATAGCAATCAGCCCCAGCATTTT. It is translated as CASSLVAYSNQPQHF.

A word on this clone: Additional DNA sequences in this sample encode the identical CDR3. The V gene is TRBV3-1 (or the pseudogene TRBV3-2), the J gene TRBJ2-5, with 7 bases aligning to TRBD1. With V trimmed by 6 bases and J by 2 bases, 3 bases remained unmatched. The CDR3 extends over 13 amino acids. Germline lookup yields CDR1 LGHDT and CDR2 YNNKEL (reference sequence). The CDR3 spells CASSQGQQETQYF. DNA for the CDR3: TGTGCCAGCAGTCAGGGACAGCAAGAGACCCAGTACTTC.

The J gene is TRBJ1-6, the V gene TRBV3-1 (or the pseudogene TRBV3-2), with 8 bases lining up with TRBD1. The CDR3 runs to 15 residues. Trimming at V came to 7 bases and at J to 7 bases, leaving 9 bases not matched to a gene. Per the germline V gene, CDR1 is LGHDT and CDR2 is YNNKEL (reference sequence). The CDR3 sequence is CASTFRQGQNSPLHF. CDR3 DNA: TGTGCCAGCACCTTCCGACAGGGGCAAAATTCACCCCTCCACTTT.

This rearrangement joins TRBV6-6 to TRBJ1-2, with D perhaps matching TRBD1 (6 bases). This CDR3 is 14 amino acids long. Trimming took off 5 bases at V and 7 bases at J, with 17 bases between the two ends. Germline CDR1 reads MNHNY; CDR2 reads SVGAGI (reference sequence). For the CDR3, the DNA is TGTGCCAGCAGTAGTCAGACAGGTTTGGGTGGCTACACCTTC. Translated, it gives CASSSQTGLGGYTF.

This chain links TRBV30 with TRBJ1-1; D may be TRBD1 (5 bases). Deletions cut 3 bases from V and 5 bases from J, with 7 bases between. Germline V gives CDR1 GTSNPN, CDR2 SVGIG (reference sequence). The CDR3 loop spans 11 amino acids. In DNA form, the CDR3 reads TGTGCCTGGAGCAGGGTGACTGAAGCTTTCTTT. Protein product: CAWSRVTEAFF. Full variable domain (outside the CDR3, taken from reference TRBV30 and TRBJ1-1): SQTIHQWPATLVQPVGSPLSLECTVEGTSNPNLYWYRQAAGRGLQLLFYSVGIGQISSEVPQNLSASRPQDRQFILSSKKLLLSDSGFYLCAWSRVTEAFFGQGTRLTVV.

The gene calls are TRBV2 and TRBJ2-5, with TRBD2 identical over 9 bases. CDR1 and CDR2 from the germline V gene are SNHLY and FYNNEI. There are 15 residues in the CDR3. V lost 11 bases and J lost 1; bases outside the gene matches: 11. The CDR3: CASGAGGPFQETQYF. CDR3 DNA sequence: TGTGCCTCCGGCGCGGGGGGGCCCTTCCAAGAGACCCAGTACTTC.

The table lists this clone with a few counts. The genes are TRBV7-9 and TRBJ2-7; the match to TRBD2 covers 8 bases. Germline CDR1 SEHNR, CDR2 FQNEAQ (reference sequence). The CDR3 covers 13 residues. Losses at the gene ends were 5 bases for V and 6 bases for J; bases not matched to a gene: 6. CDR3 DNA sequence: TGTGCCAGCAGCCCCGGGACTAGTCTCGAGCAGTACTTC. Protein: CASSPGTSLEQYF.

This chain uses TRBV4-1 with TRBJ2-1; 8 bases fit TRBD2. J lost 5 bases, V lost 3 bases, and 9 bases had no gene match. Germline CDR1 reads MGHRA; CDR2 reads YSYEKL. This CDR3 has 16 amino acids. CDR3 in amino acids: CASSHVLAGKNNEQFF. The CDR3 DNA reads TGCGCCAGCAGCCACGTCTTAGCGGGGAAAAACAATGAGCAGTTCTTC.

This clone showed up just once. The chain links TRBV2 to TRBJ1-6, with a tentative D call TRBD1 (5 bases). V was pared by 3 bases and J by 1 base, with 19 bases between. The CDR3 contains 19 residues. The germline V gene encodes CDR1 SNHLY and CDR2 FYNNEI. The CDR3, as DNA: TGTGCCAGCAGTGAGTCCCAGGGAAGATTTTCGTCCTATAATTCACCCCTCCACTTT. Its translation: CASSESQGRFSSYNSPLHF.

The chain recombines TRBV19 with TRBJ2-3, with D possibly being TRBD2 (5 bases). The CDR3 contains 13 residues. V gave up 5 bases and J gave up 6 bases, with 12 bases separating them. Per germline, CDR1 LNHDA and CDR2 SQIVND (reference sequence). The CDR3 sequence: CASSPEPGDTQYF. CDR3 nucleotide sequence: TGTGCCAGTAGTCCAGAACCGGGGGATACGCAGTATTTT. The variable domain in full, with the rest retrieved from reference TRBV19 and TRBJ2-3, is DGGITQSPKYLFRKEGQNVTLSCEQNLNHDAMYWYRQDPGQGLRLIYYSQIVNDFQKGDIAEGYSVSREKKESFPLTVTSAQKNPTAFYLCASSPEPGDTQYFGPGTRLTVL.